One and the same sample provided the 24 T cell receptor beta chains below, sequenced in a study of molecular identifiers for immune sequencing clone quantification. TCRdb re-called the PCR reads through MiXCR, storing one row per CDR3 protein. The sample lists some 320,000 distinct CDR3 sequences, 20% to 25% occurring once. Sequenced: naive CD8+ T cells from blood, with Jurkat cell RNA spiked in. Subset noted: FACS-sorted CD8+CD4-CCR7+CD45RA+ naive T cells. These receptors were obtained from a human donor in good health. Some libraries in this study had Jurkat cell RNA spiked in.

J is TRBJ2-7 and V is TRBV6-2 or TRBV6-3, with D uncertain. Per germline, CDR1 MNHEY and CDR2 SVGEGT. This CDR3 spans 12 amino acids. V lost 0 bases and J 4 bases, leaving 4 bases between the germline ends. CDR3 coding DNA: TGTGCCAGCAGTTACTCGACTTACGAGCAGTACTTC. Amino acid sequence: CASSYSTYEQYF.

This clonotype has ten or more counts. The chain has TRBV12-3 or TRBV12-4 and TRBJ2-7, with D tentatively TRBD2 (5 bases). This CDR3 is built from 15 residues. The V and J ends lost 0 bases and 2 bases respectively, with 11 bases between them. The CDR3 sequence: CASSLALGVPYEQYF. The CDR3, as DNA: TGTGCCAGCAGTTTAGCGCTCGGGGTGCCCTACGAGCAGTACTTC.

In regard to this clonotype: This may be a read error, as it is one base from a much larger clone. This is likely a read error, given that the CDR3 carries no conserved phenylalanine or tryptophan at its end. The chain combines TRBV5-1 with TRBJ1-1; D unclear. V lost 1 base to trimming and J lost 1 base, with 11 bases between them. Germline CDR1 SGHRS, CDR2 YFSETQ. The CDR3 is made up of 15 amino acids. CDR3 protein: CASSLSRHTNTEAFS. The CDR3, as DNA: TGCGCCAGCAGCTTGAGCAGGCATACGAACACTGAAGCTTTCTCT.

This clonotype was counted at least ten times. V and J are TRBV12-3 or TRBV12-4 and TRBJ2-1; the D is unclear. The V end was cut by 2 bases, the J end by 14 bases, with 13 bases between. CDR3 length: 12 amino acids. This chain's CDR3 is CASSLSPSSEFF. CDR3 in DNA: TGTGCCAGCAGTTTAAGTCCGTCTTCGGAGTTCTTC.

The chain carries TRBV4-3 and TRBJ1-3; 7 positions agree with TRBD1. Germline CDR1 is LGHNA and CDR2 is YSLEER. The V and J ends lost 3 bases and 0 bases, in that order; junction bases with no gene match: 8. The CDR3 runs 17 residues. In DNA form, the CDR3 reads TGCGCCAGCAGCCACCCCACACAGGGGAGCTCTGGAAACACCATATATTTT. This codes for CASSHPTQGSSGNTIYF.

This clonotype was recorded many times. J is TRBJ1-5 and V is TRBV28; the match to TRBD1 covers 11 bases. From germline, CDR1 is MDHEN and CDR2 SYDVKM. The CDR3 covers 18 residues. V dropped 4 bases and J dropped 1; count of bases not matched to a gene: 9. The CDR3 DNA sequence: TGTGCCAGCAGTTCGGGACAGGGGGTCGGGTGGAGCAATCAGCCCCAGCATTTT. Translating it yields CASSSGQGVGWSNQPQHF.

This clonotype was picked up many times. The CDR3 protein is CASSRTSMDQPQHF. CDR3 in DNA: TGTGCCAGCAGTCGGACATCTATGGATCAGCCCCAGCATTTT. The chain joins TRBV12-3 or TRBV12-4 to TRBJ1-5; tentatively, D is TRBD1 (5 bases). CDR3 length: 14 residues. V was shortened by 5 bases and J by 5 bases, with 13 bases between the two germline ends.

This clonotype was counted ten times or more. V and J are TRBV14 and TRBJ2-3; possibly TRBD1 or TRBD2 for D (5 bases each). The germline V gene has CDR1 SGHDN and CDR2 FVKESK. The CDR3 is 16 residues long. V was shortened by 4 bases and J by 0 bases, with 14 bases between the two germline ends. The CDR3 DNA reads TGTGCCAGCAGCCCTTGGGGACGGCTTAGCACAGATACGCAGTATTTT. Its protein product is CASSPWGRLSTDTQYF. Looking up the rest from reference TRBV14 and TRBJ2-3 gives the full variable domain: EAGVTQFPSHSVIEKGQTVTLRCDPISGHDNLYWYRRVMGKEIKFLLHFVKESKQDESGMPNNRFLAERTGGTYSTLKVQPAELEDSGVYFCASSPWGRLSTDTQYFGPGTRLTVL.

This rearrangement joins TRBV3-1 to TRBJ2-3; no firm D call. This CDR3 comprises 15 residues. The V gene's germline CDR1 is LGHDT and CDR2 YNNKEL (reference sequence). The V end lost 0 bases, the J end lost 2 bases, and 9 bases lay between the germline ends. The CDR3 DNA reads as TGTGCCAGCAGCCAAGATCAGATTTACACAGATACGCAGTATTTT. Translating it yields CASSQDQIYTDTQYF.

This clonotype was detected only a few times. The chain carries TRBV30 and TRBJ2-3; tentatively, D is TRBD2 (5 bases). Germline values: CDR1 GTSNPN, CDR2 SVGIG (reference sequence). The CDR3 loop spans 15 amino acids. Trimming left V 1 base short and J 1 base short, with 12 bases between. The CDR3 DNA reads TGTGCCTGGAGTGAAGGTAGCGCAGGCACAGATACGCAGTATTTT. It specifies CAWSEGSAGTDTQYF.

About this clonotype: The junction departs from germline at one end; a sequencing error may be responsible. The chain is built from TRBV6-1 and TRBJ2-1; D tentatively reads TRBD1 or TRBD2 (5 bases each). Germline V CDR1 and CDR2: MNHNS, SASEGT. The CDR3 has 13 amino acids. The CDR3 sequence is CANHDGAWNGQFF. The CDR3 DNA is TGTGCCAACCACGACGGGGCCTGGAATGGGCAGTTCTTC.

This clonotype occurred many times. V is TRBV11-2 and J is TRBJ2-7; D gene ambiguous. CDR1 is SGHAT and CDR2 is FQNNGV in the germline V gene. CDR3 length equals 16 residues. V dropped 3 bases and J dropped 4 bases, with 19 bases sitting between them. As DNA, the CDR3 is TGTGCCAGCAGCTTTTTAGGGCGCCGCTTGGGGTACGAGCAGTACTTC. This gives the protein CASSFLGRRLGYEQYF.

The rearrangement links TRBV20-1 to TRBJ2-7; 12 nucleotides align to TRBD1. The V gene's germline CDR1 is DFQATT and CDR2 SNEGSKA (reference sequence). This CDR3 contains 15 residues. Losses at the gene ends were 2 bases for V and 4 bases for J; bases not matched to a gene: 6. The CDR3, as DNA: TGCAGTGCTAGACTCTTGGGACAGGGGGCTTACGAGCAGTACTTC. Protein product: CSARLLGQGAYEQYF.

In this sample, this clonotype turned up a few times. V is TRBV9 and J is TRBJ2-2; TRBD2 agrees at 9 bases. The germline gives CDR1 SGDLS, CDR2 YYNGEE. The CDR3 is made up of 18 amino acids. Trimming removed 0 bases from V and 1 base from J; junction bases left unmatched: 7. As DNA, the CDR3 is TGTGCCAGCAGCGTAGAGGGTAGCGGGGGTTTGAACACCGGGGAGCTGTTTTTT. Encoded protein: CASSVEGSGGLNTGELFF.

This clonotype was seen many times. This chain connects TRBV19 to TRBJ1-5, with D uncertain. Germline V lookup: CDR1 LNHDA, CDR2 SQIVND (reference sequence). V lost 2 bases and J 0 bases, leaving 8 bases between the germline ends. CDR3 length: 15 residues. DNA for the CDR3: TGTGCCAGTAGTATAACAGAGTATAGCAATCAGCCCCAGCATTTT. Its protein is CASSITEYSNQPQHF.

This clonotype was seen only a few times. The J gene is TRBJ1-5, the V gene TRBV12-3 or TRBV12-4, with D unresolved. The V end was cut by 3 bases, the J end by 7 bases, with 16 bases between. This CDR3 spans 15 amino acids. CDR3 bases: TGTGCCAGCAGTTTTTGGCCCCCAATGGGGCAGCCCCAGCATTTT. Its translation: CASSFWPPMGQPQHF.

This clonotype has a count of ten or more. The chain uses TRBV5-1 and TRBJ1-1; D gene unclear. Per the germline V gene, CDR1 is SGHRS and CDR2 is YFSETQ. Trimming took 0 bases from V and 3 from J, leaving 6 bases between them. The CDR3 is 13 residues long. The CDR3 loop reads CASSLEFDTEAFF. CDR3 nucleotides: TGCGCCAGCAGCTTGGAATTCGACACTGAAGCTTTCTTT.

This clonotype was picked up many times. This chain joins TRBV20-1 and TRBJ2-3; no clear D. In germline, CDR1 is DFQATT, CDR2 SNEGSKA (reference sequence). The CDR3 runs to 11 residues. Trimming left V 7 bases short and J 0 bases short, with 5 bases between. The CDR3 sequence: CSEGSTDTQYF. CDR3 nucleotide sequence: TGCAGTGAGGGAAGCACAGATACGCAGTATTTT.

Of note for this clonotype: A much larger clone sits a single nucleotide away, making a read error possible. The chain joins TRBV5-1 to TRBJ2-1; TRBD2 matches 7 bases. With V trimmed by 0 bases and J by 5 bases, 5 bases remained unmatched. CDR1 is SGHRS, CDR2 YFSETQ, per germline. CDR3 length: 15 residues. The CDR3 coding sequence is TGCGCCAGCAGCTTGGAACTAGCGTACAACAATGAGCAGTTCTTC. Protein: CASSLELAYNNEQFF.

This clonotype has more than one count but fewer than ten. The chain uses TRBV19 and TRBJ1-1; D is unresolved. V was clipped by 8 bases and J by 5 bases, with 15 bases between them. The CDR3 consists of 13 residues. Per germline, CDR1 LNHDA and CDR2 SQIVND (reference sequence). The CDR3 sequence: CASHPLGLTEAFF. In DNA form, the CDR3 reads TGTGCCAGTCACCCCTTGGGGTTAACTGAAGCTTTCTTT.

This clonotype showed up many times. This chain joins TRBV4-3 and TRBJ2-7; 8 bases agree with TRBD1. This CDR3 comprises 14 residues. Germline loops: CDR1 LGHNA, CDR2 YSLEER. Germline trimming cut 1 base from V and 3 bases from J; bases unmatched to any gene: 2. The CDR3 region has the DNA TGCGCCAGCAGCCAAGGGACAGGGATCTACGAGCAGTACTTC. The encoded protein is CASSQGTGIYEQYF.

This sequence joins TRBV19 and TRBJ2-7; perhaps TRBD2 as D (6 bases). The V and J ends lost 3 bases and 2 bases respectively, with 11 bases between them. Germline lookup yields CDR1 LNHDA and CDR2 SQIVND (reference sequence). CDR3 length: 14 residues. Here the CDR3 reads CASSIGGVAYEQYF. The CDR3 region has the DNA TGTGCCAGTAGTATCGGCGGGGTTGCCTACGAGCAGTACTTC. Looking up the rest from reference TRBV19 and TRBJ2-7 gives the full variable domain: DGGITQSPKYLFRKEGQNVTLSCEQNLNHDAMYWYRQDPGQGLRLIYYSQIVNDFQKGDIAEGYSVSREKKESFPLTVTSAQKNPTAFYLCASSIGGVAYEQYFGPGTRLTVT.

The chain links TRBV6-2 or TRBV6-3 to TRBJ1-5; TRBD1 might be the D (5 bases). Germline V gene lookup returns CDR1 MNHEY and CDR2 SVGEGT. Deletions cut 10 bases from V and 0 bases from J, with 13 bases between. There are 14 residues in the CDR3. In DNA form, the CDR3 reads TGTGCCACAAAGACAGCAGATAGCAATCAGCCCCAGCATTTT. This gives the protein CATKTADSNQPQHF.

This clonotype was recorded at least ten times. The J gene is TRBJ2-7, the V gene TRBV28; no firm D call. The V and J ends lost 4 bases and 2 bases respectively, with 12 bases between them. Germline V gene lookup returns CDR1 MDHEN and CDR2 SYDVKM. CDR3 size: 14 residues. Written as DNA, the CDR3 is TGTGCCAGCAGTTCCAGGAACAATCCCTACGAGCAGTACTTC. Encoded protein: CASSSRNNPYEQYF.